The clone carrying this T cell receptor beta chain is labeled as medium-sized (0.01 to 0.1%). Antigen unknown. Preparation of the TCRbeta library used unique molecular identifiers. TCRdb reanalysed the PCR reads using MiXCR and keeps one entry per CDR3 protein. The table includes approximately 31,000 distinct CDR3 sequences, under 6.5% detected once. This CDR3 has 13 amino acids. CDR1 MNHEY and CDR2 SVGAGI come from the germline V gene. Trimming removed 6 bases at V and 9 bases at J, with 12 bases between. These data come from a study of T-cell reconstitution after alpha-beta-depleted transplantation in children. Study results and limitations: At around two months after transplant, the alpha-beta T cells were reportedly derived from several hundred expanded clones that came from non-depleted graft cells. Newly made T cells mostly supplied T-cell counts and diversity one year after transplant.

The sample in question was peripheral blood, obtained 60 days after TCRalphabeta/CD19-depleted stem cell transplant. The sequence came from a child younger than two who had a stem cell transplant for acute myeloid leukemia, so the T cells may come from the graft donor. The chain has TRBV6-5 and TRBJ1-6; D remains unclear. CDR3 region: CASRMEWGSPLHF. The CDR3 DNA reads as TGTGCCAGCAGGATGGAGTGGGGTTCACCCCTCCACTTT.